The 8 T cell receptor beta chains listed next were all sequenced from one sample in a study of glioma-infiltrating T cells. The iRepertoire nested amplicon-rescue multiplex PCR amplified TCR alpha and beta CDR3s from RNA. From the multiplex PCR reads, TCRdb called clonotypes with MiXCR, one entry per CDR3 protein. The sample includes 100,000 to 150,000 distinct CDR3 sequences, roughly 25% of them seen just once. Sequencing used glioma tissue, nonneoplastic brain tissue, or PBMCs (not recorded which). The receptors here all came from a human donor with low-grade glioma or glioblastoma, undergoing nonglioma brain surgery, or in good health (not recorded which).

There are many counts of this clonotype. V gene TRBV4-1 combines with J gene TRBJ2-7; D may be TRBD1 (5 bases). The CDR3 runs 14 residues. The V gene's germline CDR1 is MGHRA and CDR2 YSYEKL. V lost 1 base, J lost 4 bases, and 11 bases lay in between. The CDR3 spells CASSQAGRAYEQYF. In DNA, the CDR3 is TGCGCCAGCAGCCAAGCGGGCAGGGCTTACGAGCAGTACTTC.

The chain carries TRBV20-1 and TRBJ1-5, with a possible D match to TRBD1 (5 bases). There are 11 residues in the CDR3. Trimming took 0 bases from V and 12 from J, leaving 9 bases between them. The germline V gene has CDR1 DFQATT and CDR2 SNEGSKA (reference sequence). The CDR3 is CSARDRELQHF. The CDR3 DNA follows: TGCAGTGCTAGAGACAGGGAGCTCCAGCATTTT.

This clonotype has ten or more counts. The rearrangement links TRBV6-1 to TRBJ2-5, with D hard to call. V dropped 5 bases and J dropped 4 bases, with 23 bases sitting between them. The CDR3 runs 17 residues. Germline values: CDR1 MNHNS, CDR2 SASEGT. The CDR3 nucleotides read TGTGCCAGCAGTCCGGGCTCCTCACTGGGATTGGCAGAGACCCAGTACTTC. It translates to CASSPGSSLGLAETQYF.

This clonotype occurred many times. The rearrangement links TRBV20-1 to TRBJ2-7, with 7 bases matching TRBD2. The V and J ends lost 1 base and 2 bases, in that order; junction bases with no gene match: 5. The CDR3 is 14 residues long. The germline CDR1 and CDR2 sequences are DFQATT and SNEGSKA (reference sequence). The CDR3 reads CSARGREIPYEQYF. The CDR3 DNA reads TGCAGTGCTAGAGGGCGGGAGATTCCCTACGAGCAGTACTTC.

To note about this clonotype: Just one base apart from a much larger clone, this may be a read error. This chain uses TRBV14 with TRBJ1-1; D remains ambiguous. The V end lost 5 bases, the J end lost 0 bases, and 10 bases lay between the germline ends. Germline lookup yields CDR1 SGHDN and CDR2 FVKESK. This CDR3 is 14 amino acids long. The CDR3 nucleotides are TGTGCCAGCAGCGCACTCTTGCTGAACACTGAAGCTTTCTTT. The encoded protein is CASSALLLNTEAFF.

J is TRBJ2-1 and V is TRBV2; D is perhaps TRBD2 (5 bases). Trimming removed 8 bases at V and 9 bases at J, with 20 bases between. The CDR3 sequence is 14 residues long. The germline V gene has CDR1 SNHLY and CDR2 FYNNEI. CDR3 nucleotide sequence: TGTGCCAGCGGCAGAGAGGACGGAGGCGGTGAGCAGTTCTTC. Translated: CASGREDGGGEQFF.

This clonotype was observed at least ten times. The genes are TRBV7-2 and TRBJ2-3, with 7 positions matching TRBD1. Germline CDR1 and CDR2: SGHTA and FQGNSA. After removal of 1 base from V and 9 bases from J, the junction contained 1 base not matched to a gene. CDR3 length equals 12 residues. This chain's CDR3 is CASSLGTGTQYF. CDR3 coding DNA: TGTGCCAGCAGCTTAGGGACAGGAACGCAGTATTTT.

This clonotype was recorded once. Because it lacks the conserved phenylalanine or tryptophan at the end, this CDR3 is likely a read error. The chain has TRBV5-1 and TRBJ1-1; D uncertain. CDR3 length: 13 amino acids. CDR1 SGHRS and CDR2 YFSETQ come from the germline V gene. V was trimmed by 7 bases and J by 5 bases, leaving 15 bases between them. CDR3 sequence: CASRALSGTEAFL. The CDR3 nucleotides are TGCGCCAGCCGGGCCCTCTCTGGGACTGAAGCTTTCTTA.